The 18 T cell receptor beta chains in this list originate from one sample, sequenced in a study of naive and memory T cell subsets. The beta constant-region primer was an equimolar mix of two oligonucleotides covering TRBC1 and TRBC2. Ligated cDNA was amplified by four rounds of PCR with nested alpha and beta constant-region primers and SP2. TCRdb independently ran MiXCR on the UMI-ligation and nested PCR reads; one entry per CDR3 protein. Found here are 90,000 to 120,000 distinct CDR3 sequences, approximately 15% of them singletons; the top ten hold about 3%. These receptors are not linked to any known antigen. Notes on the study in general: Possibly reflecting memory cells re-expressing CD45RA, a few larger clonotypes occurred in naive repertoires, especially CD8.

The sequenced material came from naive CD8+ T cells from blood. The source is a human donor in good health.

The chain uses TRBV6-1 and TRBJ2-1; D remains unclear. Germline values: CDR1 MNHNS, CDR2 SASEGT. This CDR3 is 15 amino acids long. V lost 8 bases and J lost 0, with 14 bases in between. This chain's CDR3 is CASGLDPLSYNEQFF. The CDR3 nucleotides read TGTGCCAGCGGCTTGGACCCACTCTCCTACAATGAGCAGTTCTTC.

This clonotype came up many times. This chain connects TRBV6-6 to TRBJ2-5, with no clear D. The CDR3 has 10 residues. Trimming cost V 5 bases and J 2 bases, with 0 bases left between them. Germline V gene data show CDR1 as MNHNY and CDR2 as SVGAGI (reference sequence). In DNA form, the CDR3 reads TGTGCCAGCAGTCAAGAGACCCAGTACTTC. Protein: CASSQETQYF.

This clonotype has just a few counts. This rearrangement joins TRBV12-3 or TRBV12-4 to TRBJ2-1, with 10 bases lining up with TRBD1. V was pared by 0 bases and J by 4 bases, with 0 bases of the junction left unmatched. This CDR3 has 15 residues. This CDR3 is CASSLAGQGYNEQFF. As DNA, the CDR3 is TGTGCCAGCAGTTTAGCGGGACAGGGGTACAATGAGCAGTTCTTC.

This clonotype has a count of ten or more. The rearrangement links TRBV12-3 or TRBV12-4 to TRBJ1-1; D is possibly TRBD1 (5 bases). The CDR3 contains 15 residues. V was cut by 7 bases and J by 1 base, with 16 bases left in between. DNA for the CDR3: TGTGCCAGCACCCGAGCGGACAATAGGAACACTGAAGCTTTCTTT. Protein product: CASTRADNRNTEAFF.

This clonotype turned up a few times. The chain employs TRBV27 and TRBJ2-5; D call uncertain. The germline gives CDR1 MNHEY, CDR2 SMNVEV (reference sequence). Trimming pared 4 bases from V and 1 base from J, leaving 10 bases between. CDR3 length: 14 amino acids. The CDR3 region is CASSSLGSQETQYF. The CDR3 bases are TGTGCCAGCAGTTCGCTAGGGTCCCAAGAGACCCAGTACTTC.

There are many counts of this clonotype. The rearrangement joins TRBV5-5 to TRBJ2-4; a possible D gene is TRBD2 (5 bases). The CDR3 has 16 residues. Germline lookup yields CDR1 SGHKS and CDR2 YYEKEE (reference sequence). V was cut by 4 bases and J by 0 bases, with 14 bases left in between. The CDR3 loop reads CASSGRTGIAKNIQYF. The CDR3 region has the DNA TGTGCCAGCAGCGGACGGACGGGGATAGCCAAAAACATTCAGTACTTC.

The chain links TRBV20-1 to TRBJ2-1; 7 bases line up with TRBD2. CDR3 length equals 16 residues. Germline CDR1 and CDR2: DFQATT and SNEGSKA (reference sequence). Trimming at V came to 4 bases and at J to 7 bases, leaving 16 bases not matched to a gene. CDR3 residues: CSANVVSRESPNEQFF. The CDR3 DNA reads as TGCAGTGCTAACGTTGTTTCGCGGGAGTCTCCTAATGAGCAGTTCTTC.

J is TRBJ1-2 and V is TRBV12-3 or TRBV12-4, with D perhaps matching TRBD1 (6 bases). The CDR3 extends over 13 amino acids. V lost 3 bases to trimming and J lost 3 bases, with 8 bases between them. The CDR3 nucleotides read TGTGCCAGCAGTTTCGGGGGGCACTATGGCTACACCTTC. Its translation is CASSFGGHYGYTF.

The chain recombines TRBV12-3 or TRBV12-4 with TRBJ2-2, with D perhaps TRBD1 (5 bases). This CDR3 spans 18 amino acids. V was cut by 7 bases and J by 3 bases, with 24 bases left in between. In DNA form, the CDR3 reads TGTGCCAGCATCCTAGGAGAGTTGGCAGGGCGGCACACCGGGGAGCTGTTTTTT. Encoded protein: CASILGELAGRHTGELFF.

This clonotype has ten or more counts. The gene calls are TRBV2 and TRBJ1-1; D is undetermined. This CDR3 region has 12 residues. The germline V gene encodes CDR1 SNHLY and CDR2 FYNNEI. Trimming pared 4 bases from V and 1 base from J, leaving 4 bases between. The CDR3 protein is CASSGGNTEAFF. CDR3 nucleotides: TGTGCCAGCAGTGGTGGGAACACTGAAGCTTTCTTT.

This chain connects TRBV7-8 to TRBJ2-5, with 8 bases fitting TRBD1. CDR3 length equals 16 residues. Germline CDR1 reads SGHVS; CDR2 reads FQNEAQ. Trimming took 0 bases from V and 4 from J; bases not matched to a gene: 7. The CDR3 DNA reads TGTGCCAGCAGCTTAGCCCCCTCGACAGGGGCAGAGACCCAGTACTTC. It is translated as CASSLAPSTGAETQYF.

Only one count was recorded for this clonotype. A much larger clone sits a single nucleotide away, making a read error possible. V and J are TRBV4-3 and TRBJ1-1; no clear D. Trimming pared 3 bases from V and 1 base from J, leaving 9 bases between. This CDR3 spans 14 amino acids. Germline CDR1 reads LGHNA; CDR2 reads YSLEER. CDR3 nucleotide sequence: TGCGCCAGCAGCCATGTGTCGGCGAACACTGAAGCTTTCTTT. Protein sequence: CASSHVSANTEAFF.

This clonotype was seen only a few times. The chain combines TRBV11-2 with TRBJ2-3; D not certain. The CDR3 covers 14 residues. Germline CDR1 and CDR2: SGHAT and FQNNGV. With 1 base removed from V and 0 bases from J, the gap between germline ends came to 5 bases. The CDR3 loop reads CASSLVFSTDTQYF. CDR3 coding DNA: TGTGCCAGCAGCTTAGTTTTCAGCACAGATACGCAGTATTTT.

In its sample, this clonotype was seen a few times. The rearrangement joins TRBV4-3 to TRBJ2-1, with D tentatively TRBD2 (6 bases). Trimming took off 4 bases at V and 3 bases at J, with 16 bases between the two ends. The CDR3 loop spans 16 amino acids. Germline values: CDR1 LGHNA, CDR2 YSLEER. The CDR3 bases are TGCGCCAGCAGCCCAATAGCGGATGGGGGCTACAATGAGCAGTTCTTC. It codes for CASSPIADGGYNEQFF.

This clonotype was picked up a small number of times. V gene TRBV7-9 combines with J gene TRBJ2-3; TRBD1 matches 7 bases. This CDR3 spans 16 amino acids. Germline values: CDR1 SEHNR, CDR2 FQNEAQ (reference sequence). Trimming took 3 bases from V and 4 from J; bases not matched to a gene: 10. DNA of the CDR3: TGTGCCAGCAGCTTTCTTGACAGGGCCAAGTCAGATACGCAGTATTTT. This sequence encodes CASSFLDRAKSDTQYF.

Only a few counts were recorded for this clonotype. This chain uses TRBV12-3 or TRBV12-4 with TRBJ2-1; TRBD2 matches at 13 bases. The CDR3 has 15 amino acids. The V and J ends lost 6 bases and 10 bases, in that order; junction bases with no gene match: 9. The CDR3 spells CASRPTSGRGEEQFF. The DNA for the CDR3 is TGTGCCAGCAGACCTACTAGCGGGAGGGGGGAGGAGCAGTTCTTC.

The CDR3 nucleotides read TGTGCCAGCAGCGTAGAAGGGGCGAGCAATCAGCCCCAGCATTTT. It yields the protein CASSVEGASNQPQHF. The chain has TRBV9 and TRBJ1-5, with a tentative D call TRBD1 (5 bases). This CDR3 is built from 15 residues. The V gene's germline CDR1 is SGDLS and CDR2 YYNGEE. V was clipped by 0 bases and J by 1 base, with 8 bases between them.

This clonotype was counted only a few times. This chain joins TRBV10-3 and TRBJ2-3, with TRBD2 matching 10 bases. Trimming removed 4 bases from V and 2 bases from J; junction bases left unmatched: 3. Germline CDR1 ENHRY, CDR2 SYGVKD. The CDR3 totals 15 residues. Here the CDR3 reads CAISGTSGDTDTQYF. The CDR3 DNA is TGTGCCATCAGTGGCACTAGCGGGGACACAGATACGCAGTATTTT.